This TCR beta chain stems from a study of blood T cell repertoires in COVID-19. Looking at the study overall: Samples came from the United States, Italy and Spain, spanning acute and convalescent COVID-19.

This clone has only one observation. The CDR3 covers 18 residues. Trimming shortened V by 2 bases and J by 11 bases, and 25 bases separated the two germline ends. Per the germline V gene, CDR1 is MDHEN and CDR2 is SYDVKM. In the source study's methods: Amplification of reference gene primers was used by the study to estimate nucleated cell counts. Clones were sequenced by immunoSEQ multiplex PCR, and TCRdb holds only the in-frame ones, with some missing. Clone size and the V and J calls come from that table; the DNA yielded D and trimming. The repertoire holds 250,000 to 300,000 clones, with 88% as singletons. Adults between roughly 18 and 89 years of age took part from 20 to 25 US areas.

J is TRBJ1-6 and V is TRBV28; weak D call: TRBD1 (6 bases). Sequencing input: PBMCs or T cells enriched from blood (not recorded which). The origin of this receptor is a young woman who had recovered from COVID-19. The CDR3 here is CASSLPSRDIYDIPPLHF. The CDR3 region has the DNA TGTGCCAGCAGTTTACCGTCCCGGGACATTTACGATATTCCACCCCTCCACTTT.